The 20 T cell receptor beta chains reported below all come from one sample, sequenced in a study of tumor and adjacent non-tumor tissue in lung cancer. A modified ARM-PCR protocol with three rounds of nested PCR amplified TCRbeta. From the multiplex PCR reads, TCRdb called clonotypes with MiXCR, one entry per CDR3 protein. The data hold approximately 120,000 distinct CDR3 sequences, with around 80% observed a single time. No cell sorting was done before RNA was extracted from the tissue. Sequencing used lung tumor tissue. These receptors originate from a woman aged 55-70 years with non-small cell lung cancer.

With regard to this clonotype: At one of its ends the junction is not consistent with the germline gene, which may arise from a read error. The chain joins TRBV28 to TRBJ1-1, with D tentatively TRBD1 (6 bases). CDR3 length equals 13 residues. From germline, CDR1 is MDHEN and CDR2 SYDVKM. The CDR3 region is CPSSLSDRTEAFF. CDR3 nucleotides: TGTCCCAGCAGTTTGTCGGACAGAACTGAAGCTTTCTTT.

The chain recombines TRBV20-1 with TRBJ1-1, with 8 bases that match TRBD1. The CDR3 loop spans 16 amino acids. The junction had 14 bases not matched to a gene; V was cut back by 8 bases and J by 0 bases. Germline CDR1 and CDR2: DFQATT and SNEGSKA (reference sequence). CDR3 sequence (DNA): TGCAGTAGTAGAAGCCAGGGGGCGCCAATGAACACTGAAGCTTTCTTT. Amino acid sequence: CSSRSQGAPMNTEAFF.

This clonotype was recorded many times. The chain combines TRBV4-1 with TRBJ2-6; tentatively, D is TRBD1 (5 bases). Germline V lookup: CDR1 MGHRA, CDR2 YSYEKL. CDR3 length: 18 amino acids. V was trimmed by 4 bases and J by 0 bases, leaving 16 bases between them. CDR3 coding DNA: TGCGCCAGCAGCCGTTCTGTAGAAACAGGCTCTGGGGCCAACGTCCTGACTTTC. Amino acid sequence: CASSRSVETGSGANVLTF.

About this clonotype: The junction departs from the called germline gene at one end, perhaps through a read error. The chain uses TRBV6-5 and TRBJ2-5, with D perhaps matching TRBD2 (6 bases). Looked up from germline, CDR1 is MNHEY and CDR2 is SVGAGI. The CDR3 loop spans 14 amino acids. Here the CDR3 reads CASSYSGRGETHYF. The CDR3 DNA follows: TGTGCCAGCAGTTACTCAGGGCGGGGAGAGACCCATTACTTC.

Concerning this clonotype: A single base separates this from a much larger clone, so it may be a read error. The chain links TRBV29-1 to TRBJ2-5, with D possibly matching TRBD2 (6 bases). This CDR3 region has 13 residues. Germline lookup yields CDR1 SQVTM and CDR2 ANQGSEA. V lost 4 bases to trimming and J lost 7 bases, with 16 bases between them. The CDR3 DNA sequence: TGCAGCGTTGCCGGGGGAGAGAGAGGGACCCAGTACTTC. This gives the protein CSVAGGERGTQYF. The full variable domain, its missing parts supplied by reference TRBV29-1 and TRBJ2-5, is SAVISQKPSRDICQRGTSLTIQCQVDSQVTMMFWYRQQPGQSLTLIATANQGSEATYESGFVIDKFPISRPNLTFSTLTVSNMSPEDSSIYLCSVAGGERGTQYFGPGTRLLVL.

This clonotype was observed a handful of times. The chain combines TRBV21-1 with TRBJ2-4. TRBV21-1 is flagged as a pseudogene. The CDR3 is made up of 18 amino acids. CDR3 sequence (DNA): TGTGCCAGCAGCAAAGCGCCATCGGGGATACTAGCCAAAAACATTCAGTACTTC. Its protein product is CASSKAPSGILAKNIQYF.

A word on this clonotype: The CDR3 end shows no conserved phenylalanine or tryptophan, and so a read error is likely. The chain is built from TRBV4-1 and TRBJ2-5, with TRBD2 matching 9 bases. Per the germline V gene, CDR1 is MGHRA and CDR2 is YSYEKL. CDR3 length: 17 amino acids. DNA for the CDR3: TGCGCCAGCAGTCAAGATAGGGCGGGGGGGTTGCCCGAGACCCAGTACTTA. It specifies CASSQDRAGGLPETQYL.

Notes on this clonotype: One end of the junction fails to match germline, which may point to a read error. The gene calls are TRBV11-3 and TRBJ1-3; D is uncertain. Germline loops: CDR1 SGHNT, CDR2 YENEEA. The CDR3 is 13 amino acids. In DNA, the CDR3 is TGTGCCAGCAGGTCTGATACCGGAAACTCCATATATTTT. It translates to CASRSDTGNSIYF.

To note about this clonotype: At one end, the junction sequence differs from germline, possibly due to a read error. The chain uses TRBV11-3 and TRBJ2-3; no definite D call. The germline V gene encodes CDR1 SGHNT and CDR2 YENEEA. The length of the CDR3 is 12 residues. CDR3 residues: CASCLRNDTQYF. The DNA for the CDR3 is TGTGCCAGCTGCTTACGCAATGATACGCAGTATTTT.

This clonotype was seen ten or more times. V and J are TRBV11-3 and TRBJ1-1, with no clear D. CDR1 SGHNT and CDR2 YENEEA come from the germline V gene. Trimming removed 4 bases from V and 0 bases from J, with 12 bases in between. This CDR3 has 15 amino acids. CDR3 loop: CASSSTWTVNTEAFF. DNA for the CDR3: TGTGCCAGCAGCTCAACTTGGACGGTGAACACTGAAGCTTTCTTT.

Points on this clonotype: A read error may explain this, as a much larger clone is one base away. The chain recombines TRBV6-1 with TRBJ2-5; 8 nucleotides line up with TRBD1. CDR3 length: 14 amino acids. Germline assignment: CDR1 MNHNS and CDR2 SASEGT. DNA for the CDR3: TGTGCCAGCATTGAAAGGCAGGGGGCCTGGACCCAGTACTTC. Its protein is CASIERQGAWTQYF.

This chain links TRBV29-1 with TRBJ2-2; D is perhaps TRBD1 (5 bases). Trimming removed 7 bases at V and 4 bases at J, with 10 bases between. The CDR3 contains 12 residues. Germline CDR1 and CDR2: SQVTM and ANQGSEA. CDR3 in DNA: TGCAGCGATAACAGGACCACCGGGGAGCTGTTTTTT. This encodes CSDNRTTGELFF.

This clonotype showed up just a few times. A much larger clone sits a single nucleotide away, making a read error possible. This chain links TRBV4-2 with TRBJ2-2; TRBD1 might be the D (6 bases). From germline, CDR1 is LGHNA and CDR2 YNFKEQ. V dropped 1 base and J dropped 0 bases, with 9 bases sitting between them. The CDR3 contains 16 residues. CDR3 amino acids: CASSQAGTSNTGELFF. Written as DNA, the CDR3 is TGTGCCAGCAGCCAAGCCGGGACATCGAACACCGGGGAGCTGTTTTTT.

Concerning this clonotype itself: Possible read error: a much larger clone is one base away. V usage is TRBV6-2 or TRBV6-3 and J usage is TRBJ1-5; D is possibly TRBD1 (6 bases). Germline-derived CDR1 and CDR2 are MNHEY and SVGEGT. The CDR3 runs to 15 residues. The DNA for the CDR3 is TGTGCCAGCAGTGAACTTGACGGGGGCCCAAGGCCCCTGCATTTT. Translated, it gives CASSELDGGPRPLHF.

This clonotype has only one observation. V gene TRBV11-2 combines with J gene TRBJ2-3; D remains ambiguous. The CDR3 has 15 residues. Per the germline V gene, CDR1 is SGHAT and CDR2 is FQNNGV. Trimming shortened V by 7 bases and J by 2 bases, and 16 bases separated the two germline ends. The CDR3 sequence is CASNFGIANTDTQYF. In DNA form, the CDR3 reads TGTGCCAGCAACTTCGGCATCGCTAACACAGATACGCAGTATTTT.

Points on this clonotype: An end of the junction does not agree with germline; a read error may underlie this. The V gene is TRBV6-2 or TRBV6-3, the J gene TRBJ2-2; a weak D match, TRBD2 (5 bases). Germline V gives CDR1 MNHEY, CDR2 SVGEGT. There are 17 residues in the CDR3. This CDR3 reads CASSYTKQRANTGELFF. The CDR3 DNA is TGTGCCAGCAGTTACACAAAACAGAGGGCCAACACCGGGGAGCTATTTTTT.

On this clonotype itself: At one boundary the junction diverges from the germline segment, which might be a read error. The chain combines TRBV20-1 with TRBJ2-7; the D call may be TRBD1 or TRBD2 (5 bases each). The CDR3 has 12 amino acids. The germline gives CDR1 DFQATT, CDR2 SNEGSKA (reference sequence). CDR3 sequence: CNASRQTGEQYF. The DNA of the CDR3 is TGCAATGCTAGCAGACAGACGGGGGAGCAGTACTTC.

The sample holds one count of this clonotype. At one end the junction does not follow the germline gene, possibly because of a read error. The gene calls are TRBV24-1 and TRBJ1-2; D remains unclear. Per the germline V gene, CDR1 is KGHDR and CDR2 is SFDVKD. The CDR3 length is 15 residues. The CDR3 is CVTSDGRGPNYGYTF. CDR3 coding DNA: TGTGTCACCAGTGATGGTCGCGGACCTAACTATGGCTACACCTTC.

The gene calls are TRBV12-3 or TRBV12-4 and TRBJ2-1, with no clear D. The CDR3 covers 12 residues. CDR3 sequence reads: CATNFRYNEQFF. CDR3 nucleotides: TGTGCTACCAATTTCAGGTACAATGAGCAGTTCTTC.

The chain couples TRBV11-1 to TRBJ2-1, with no clear D. V lost 2 bases and J lost 3, with 11 bases in between. This CDR3 contains 15 residues. CDR1 and CDR2 (germline): SGHAT, FQDESV (reference sequence). The DNA for the CDR3 is TGTGCCAGCAGCTTATTGGGGTCAGGCTACAATGAGCAGTTCTTC. Translation gives CASSLLGSGYNEQFF.